A single sample gave rise to the 13 T cell receptor beta chains below, sequenced in a study of T cell responses to AZD1222 COVID-19 vaccine. Only in-frame clones appear in the TCRdb table, and some are missing; sequencing was by immunoSEQ multiplex PCR. Counted here are some 69,000 clones, about 80% occurring once; the ten biggest clones make up over 12%. This specimen consisted of peripheral blood, obtained 28 days after the second AZD1222 dose. The receptors were sampled from an adult who received the AZD1222 COVID-19 vaccine.

A few counts support this clone. The chain is built from TRBV5-1 and TRBJ1-3, with 11 bases lining up with TRBD1. Germline CDR1 is SGHRS and CDR2 is YFSETQ. There are 16 residues in the CDR3. V lost 3 bases to trimming and J lost 3 bases; unmatched junction nucleotides: 5. CDR3 sequence (DNA): TGCGCCAGCAGCTCCGAGGGACAGGGGGTTGGAAACACCATATATTTT. It is translated as CASSSEGQGVGNTIYF.

This chain links TRBV27 with TRBJ1-4, with D possibly TRBD1 on 5 matching bases. Germline CDR1 MNHEY, CDR2 SMNVEV (reference sequence). V shed 10 bases and J shed 0 bases, with 18 bases lying between them. CDR3 length equals 16 residues. CDR3 loop: CANHDGTKTTNEKLFF. The CDR3 DNA sequence: TGTGCCAACCATGACGGGACTAAAACAACTAATGAAAAACTGTTTTTT.

J is TRBJ1-4 and V is TRBV6-1; D possibly corresponds to TRBD1 (5 bases). This CDR3 has 15 amino acids. The V gene's germline CDR1 is MNHNS and CDR2 SASEGT. The ends were cut back, 2 bases at V and 8 bases at J, with 15 bases in the middle. The CDR3 region has the DNA TGTGCCAGCAGTGAACGTGGGGGAAAAGGAGAAAAACTGTTTTTT. Translating it yields CASSERGGKGEKLFF.

The rearrangement uses TRBV6-5 and TRBJ2-7; D unresolved. The germline CDR1 and CDR2 sequences are MNHEY and SVGAGI. The CDR3 has 11 residues. V was cut by 6 bases and J by 4 bases, with 7 bases left in between. CDR3 protein: CASRKEYEQYF. CDR3 nucleotides: TGTGCCAGCAGAAAAGAATACGAGCAGTACTTC.

The CDR3 loop reads CASSLWAMLNTEAFF. DNA of the CDR3: TGTGCCAGCAGCCTGTGGGCCATGTTGAACACTGAAGCTTTCTTT. The chain couples TRBV5-8 to TRBJ1-1; D call uncertain. The CDR3 contains 15 residues. The V gene's germline CDR1 is SGHTS and CDR2 YDEGEE. Between the trimmed V and J ends, which lost 4 bases and 0 bases, there was a span of 13 bases.

Here the CDR3 reads CASSDGGGNTIYF. Written as DNA, the CDR3 is TGTGCCAGCAGTGATGGGGGGGGAAACACCATATATTTT. The chain recombines TRBV25-1 with TRBJ1-3; maybe TRBD1 (5 bases). Trimming took 3 bases from V and 4 from J, leaving 7 bases between them. CDR1 is MGHDK, CDR2 SYGVNS, per germline. The CDR3 extends over 13 amino acids. The whole variable domain, filled in from reference TRBV25-1 and TRBJ1-3, reads EADIYQTPRYLVIGTGKKITLECSQTMGHDKMYWYQQDPGMELHLIHYSYGVNSTEKGDLSSESTVSRIRTEHFPLTLESARPSHTSQYLCASSDGGGNTIYFGEGSWLTVV.

The chain combines TRBV7-2 with TRBJ2-7, with 11 bases identical to TRBD1. This CDR3 is built from 14 residues. Germline lookup yields CDR1 SGHTA and CDR2 FQGNSA. The V gene end was trimmed by 4 bases and the J gene end by 8 bases; junction bases not matched to a gene: 7. The CDR3 spells CASSSDRGRGKQYF. The CDR3, as DNA: TGTGCCAGCAGCTCGGACAGGGGGCGCGGAAAGCAGTACTTC.

This clone was seen once. The V gene is TRBV6-1, the J gene TRBJ1-2, with D perhaps TRBD1 (5 bases). The CDR3 contains 12 residues. Per the germline V gene, CDR1 is MNHNS and CDR2 is SASEGT. Trimming cost V 3 bases and J 8 bases, with 10 bases left between them. As DNA, the CDR3 is TGTGCCAGCAGTGACCAGGGCACAGGCTACACCTTC. Its translation is CASSDQGTGYTF.

The table lists this clone with a few counts. V usage is TRBV27 and J usage is TRBJ1-1; D remains ambiguous. V lost 3 bases to trimming and J lost 5 bases, with 7 bases between them. The length of the CDR3 is 12 residues. CDR1 is MNHEY, CDR2 SMNVEV, per germline (reference sequence). CDR3 nucleotide sequence: TGTGCCAGCAGTTTCGCGGGGACTGAAGCTTTCTTT. Its protein is CASSFAGTEAFF.

This clone was counted a few times. The chain combines TRBV12-3 or TRBV12-4 with TRBJ2-7; 10 positions agree with TRBD2. This CDR3 is built from 13 residues. Germline trimming cut 5 bases from V and 6 bases from J; bases unmatched to any gene: 4. CDR3 protein: CASSPGLAPEQYF. In DNA form, the CDR3 reads TGTGCCAGCAGTCCGGGACTAGCGCCCGAGCAGTACTTC.

This sequence joins TRBV28 and TRBJ2-1; no clear D gene. V was trimmed by 4 bases and J by 1 base, leaving 14 bases between them. CDR1 and CDR2 (germline): MDHEN, SYDVKM. The CDR3 is 16 residues long. CDR3 bases: TGTGCCAGCAGTTCGGGCTACGGCCCTTCCTACAATGAGCAGTTCTTC. Its translation: CASSSGYGPSYNEQFF.

This rearrangement joins TRBV19 to TRBJ1-2; TRBD1 is a possible D gene (5 bases). The V gene lost 7 bases and the J gene lost 3 bases, with 12 bases spanning the gap. Germline loops: CDR1 LNHDA, CDR2 SQIVND (reference sequence). The CDR3 is made up of 13 amino acids. CDR3 sequence: CASTLQGDYGYTF. CDR3 nucleotide sequence: TGTGCCAGTACCCTCCAAGGGGACTATGGCTACACCTTC.

V and J are TRBV19 and TRBJ2-7; no clear D. This CDR3 has 13 amino acids. The germline V gene encodes CDR1 LNHDA and CDR2 SQIVND (reference sequence). Trimming removed 0 bases from V and 4 bases from J, with 7 bases in between. The CDR3 loop reads CASSIDFKYEQYF. The CDR3 DNA is TGTGCCAGTAGTATAGATTTCAAATACGAGCAGTACTTC.